The subject of this entry is one TCR beta chain. Losses at the gene ends were 8 bases for V and 4 bases for J; bases not matched to a gene: 7. The CDR3 consists of 13 residues. CDR1 and CDR2 from the germline V gene are SNHLY and FYNNEI. The sample belongs to a study of T cells in narcolepsy. Measured with immunoSEQ multiplex PCR; TCRdb has only the in-frame clones, and not every one. The repertoire holds 20,000 to 25,000 clones, more than 70% seen once, with around 1.2% in the top ten. This chain connects TRBV2 to TRBJ2-5; 7 bases align to TRBD1. Source material: CD45RA- memory CD4+ T cells from PBMCs. The TCR was taken from a human donor with narcolepsy. In DNA form, the CDR3 reads TGTGCCAGCCAACAGGGGCCTGCAGAGACCCAGTACTTC. As protein: CASQQGPAETQYF. Together with reference TRBV2 and TRBJ2-5, the CDR3 gives the full variable domain: EPEVTQTPSHQVTQMGQEVILRCVPISNHLYFYWYRQILGQKVEFLVSFYNNEISEKSEIFDDQFSVERPDGSNFTLKIRSTKLEDSAMYFCASQQGPAETQYFGPGTRLLVL.